This TCR beta chain was captured by sequencing in a study of cytomegalovirus exposure and HLA in healthy donors. Study-level results: The study labeled 150 or so TCR beta chains cytomegalovirus-associated. Some V segments could not be told apart, so they were left out, TRBV6-2 and TRBV6-3 among them.

Regarding donors, all were healthy bone marrow donors. Unrecorded immune exposures were likely, despite nominal health at sampling. V dropped 5 bases and J dropped 4 bases, with 17 bases sitting between them. Germline CDR1 and CDR2: GTSNPN and SVGIG (reference sequence). The CDR3 sequence is 14 residues long. In the PCR, 60 Vbeta and 13 Jbeta primers were used. Profiled with immunoSEQ multiplex PCR; TCRdb holds only in-frame clones, not every one. In total, the table holds about 70,000 clones. As regards this clone: The target antigen is unknown.

V gene TRBV30 combines with J gene TRBJ2-5; a weak D match, TRBD1 (5 bases). This TCR was recovered from a female donor in good health and CMV-seropositive. Sequenced: PBMCs. The CDR3 region has the DNA TGTGCCTGGCGTGGGCCAGGGATGGGAGAGACCCAGTACTTC. This codes for CAWRGPGMGETQYF.